Below are 10 T cell receptor beta chains sequenced from a single sample in a study of T cells in Graves' hyperthyroidism and ophthalmopathy (dated by TCRdb to the late 2010s). The method behind the library was multiplex PCR. Sequencer: Illumina HiSeq 2000. Amplification of TCR beta CDR3 regions was carried out from RNA transcripts. The first round of RT-PCR for the TCR CDR3 was performed with the HTBI primer set and the Qiagen OneStep RT-PCR kit. TCRdb trimmed public reads at Q25 via fastp, called clones via MiXCR and kept in-frame beta chains. Every entry covers one CDR3 protein and lists the most common genes and DNA from its rows. The sample table holds 490,000 or so distinct CDR3 sequences, of which approximately 23% were seen once. Approximately 49% of the sample belongs to the ten largest clones. The sequencing input was blood. These TCRs come from a woman in her 70s with Graves' ophthalmopathy.

Only a few counts were recorded for this clonotype. The chain has TRBV10-3 and TRBJ2-7, with 8 bases that match TRBD1. This CDR3 is 16 amino acids long. V trimming: 0 bases; J trimming: 5 bases; junction bases outside the gene matches: 9. Germline CDR1 and CDR2: ENHRY and SYGVKD. CDR3 region: CAISESGGQGLNEQYF. The CDR3 DNA follows: TGTGCCATCAGTGAGTCGGGAGGACAGGGTCTGAACGAGCAGTACTTC.

The V and J genes are TRBV3-1 and TRBJ1-3, with D hard to call. Deletions cut 2 bases from V and 3 bases from J, with 8 bases between. Germline CDR1 is LGHDT and CDR2 is YNNKEL (reference sequence). This CDR3 is 14 amino acids long. DNA of the CDR3: TGTGCCAGCAGCCAACGGGCGTATGGAAACACCATATATTTT. Protein sequence: CASSQRAYGNTIYF. Drawing the rest from reference TRBV3-1 and TRBJ1-3, the complete variable domain is DTAVSQTPKYLVTQMGNDKSIKCEQNLGHDTMYWYKQDSKKFLKIMFSYNNKELIINETVPNRFSPKSPDKAHLNLHINSLELGDSAVYFCASSQRAYGNTIYFGEGSWLTVV.

The rearrangement uses TRBV4-1 and TRBJ2-6; 8 bases match TRBD1. This CDR3 region has 17 residues. The V segment lost 2 bases and the J segment 0 bases; nucleotides outside the gene matches: 3. Germline V gene data show CDR1 as MGHRA and CDR2 as YSYEKL. Here the CDR3 DNA reads TGCGCCAGCAGCCAATGGACAGGGACCTCTGGGGCCAACGTCCTGACTTTC. Its translation is CASSQWTGTSGANVLTF.

This clonotype appeared a few times. The chain links TRBV29-1 to TRBJ1-3; D is ambiguous. The length of the CDR3 is 15 residues. Germline loops: CDR1 SQVTM, CDR2 ANQGSEA. V lost 4 bases and J lost 0, with 13 bases in between. This CDR3 is CSVANWADSGNTIYF. The DNA for the CDR3 is TGCAGCGTTGCAAATTGGGCCGACTCTGGAAACACCATATATTTT.

The genes are TRBV5-1 and TRBJ2-1; TRBD2 aligns across 15 bases. Germline CDR1 is SGHRS and CDR2 is YFSETQ. The CDR3 covers 15 residues. V lost 2 bases to trimming and J lost 9 bases; unmatched junction nucleotides: 3. The CDR3 region is CASSFGLAGGREQFF. The CDR3 DNA reads TGCGCCAGCAGCTTCGGACTAGCGGGAGGGCGTGAGCAGTTCTTC.

A few counts support this clonotype. The chain joins TRBV7-3 to TRBJ2-5; possible D gene TRBD2, 5 bases. CDR3 size: 15 residues. The V gene lost 5 bases and the J gene lost 5 bases, with 18 bases spanning the gap. Germline CDR1 SGHTA, CDR2 FQGTGA. The CDR3 DNA reads TGTGCCAGCAGCCCTGAAGGAGGTCCGGAGGAGACCCAGTACTTC. This gives the protein CASSPEGGPEETQYF.

This clonotype was found once. Given a much more abundant clone one base away, this may be a read error. The chain has TRBV11-2 and TRBJ1-1; D call uncertain. The CDR3 runs 14 residues. V shed 2 bases and J shed 5 bases, with 12 bases lying between them. CDR1 SGHAT and CDR2 FQNNGV come from the germline V gene. The CDR3 protein is CASSLTQAGTEAFF. The CDR3 DNA reads TGTGCCAGCAGCTTAACTCAGGCGGGGACTGAAGCTTTCTTT.

This rearrangement joins TRBV6-1 to TRBJ2-1, with TRBD2 matching over 11 bases. Germline V gene data show CDR1 as MNHNS and CDR2 as SASEGT. The CDR3 length is 16 residues. V lost 5 bases, J lost 6 bases, and 9 bases stayed unmatched. The CDR3 here is CASSPETSGDINEQFF. The CDR3 nucleotides are TGTGCCAGCAGTCCGGAGACTAGCGGGGATATCAATGAGCAGTTCTTC.

The chain has TRBV2 and TRBJ1-2; 7 bases map to TRBD1. V lost 6 bases and J lost 6; bases outside the gene matches: 7. The germline V gene has CDR1 SNHLY and CDR2 FYNNEI. The CDR3 runs to 13 residues. This chain's CDR3 is CASRREGADGYTF. The CDR3 nucleotides are TGTGCCAGCAGGAGGGAGGGGGCGGATGGCTACACCTTC.

V is TRBV18 and J is TRBJ2-7; no firm D call. Between the trimmed V and J ends, which lost 3 bases and 5 bases, there was a span of 11 bases. Germline CDR1 KGHSH, CDR2 LQKENI. The CDR3 loop spans 13 amino acids. CDR3 loop: CASSPRLVDEQYF. CDR3 nucleotide sequence: TGTGCCAGCTCACCTAGGCTAGTCGACGAGCAGTACTTC.